This record covers a single T cell receptor beta chain. Its specificity is not known. Produced via immunoSEQ multiplex PCR; TCRdb's table is partial and in-frame only. This table holds about 61,000 clones, around 88% found once. This sample is drawn from a study of OX40 agonist ivuxolimab in advanced cancers. With autoimmune disease history or systemic immunosuppression, patients were excluded. CDR1 is SGHRS and CDR2 is YFSETQ in the germline V gene. The length of the CDR3 is 13 residues. V was pared by 0 bases and J by 6 bases, with 10 bases between. Study results and caveats: Researchers did not establish what antigens the expanded peripheral T cells target. In general, CD8+ T cells held more expanded clones than CD4+ did, on average.

The chain joins TRBV5-1 to TRBJ2-7; D is unclear. Sequences were derived from CD4+ or CD8+ T cells sorted from blood, sampled in a trial of the OX40 agonist ivuxolimab. This clonotype originated in an adult with an advanced solid tumor such as melanoma, head and neck, liver or kidney cancer. In DNA, the CDR3 is TGCGCCAGCAGCTTGGGGGAATTGGGCGAGCAGTACTTC. It translates to CASSLGELGEQYF.